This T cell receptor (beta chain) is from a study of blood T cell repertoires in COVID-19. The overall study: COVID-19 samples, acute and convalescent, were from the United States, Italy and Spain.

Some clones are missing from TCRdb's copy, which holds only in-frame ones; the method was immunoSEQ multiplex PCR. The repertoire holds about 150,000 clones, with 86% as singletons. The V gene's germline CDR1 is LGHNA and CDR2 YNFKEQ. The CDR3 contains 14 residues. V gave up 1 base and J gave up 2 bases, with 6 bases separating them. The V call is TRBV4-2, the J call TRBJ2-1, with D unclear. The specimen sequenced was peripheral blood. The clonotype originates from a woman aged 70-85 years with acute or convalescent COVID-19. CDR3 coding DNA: TGTGCCAGCAGCCAAGCCCTAGCCTACAATGAGCAGTTCTTC. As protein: CASSQALAYNEQFF.